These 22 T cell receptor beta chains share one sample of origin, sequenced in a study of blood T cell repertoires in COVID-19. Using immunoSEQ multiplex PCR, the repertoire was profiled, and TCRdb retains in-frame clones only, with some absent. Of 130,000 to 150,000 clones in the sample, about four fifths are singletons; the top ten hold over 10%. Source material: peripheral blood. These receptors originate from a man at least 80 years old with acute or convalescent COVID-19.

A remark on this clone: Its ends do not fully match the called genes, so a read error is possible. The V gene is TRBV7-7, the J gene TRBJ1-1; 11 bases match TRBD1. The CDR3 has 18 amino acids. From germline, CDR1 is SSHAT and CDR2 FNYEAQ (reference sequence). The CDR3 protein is CASSVPGTGGRNDTEAFF. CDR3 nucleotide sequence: TGTGCTAGCAGCGTCCCCGGGACAGGGGGGCGTAATGACACTGAAGCTTTCTTT.

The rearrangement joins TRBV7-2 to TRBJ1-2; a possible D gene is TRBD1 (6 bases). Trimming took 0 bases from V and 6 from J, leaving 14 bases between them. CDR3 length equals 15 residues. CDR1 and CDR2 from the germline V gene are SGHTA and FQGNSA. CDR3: CASSLAAAGAHGYTF. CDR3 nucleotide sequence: TGTGCCAGCAGCTTAGCCGCGGCGGGGGCGCATGGCTACACCTTC.

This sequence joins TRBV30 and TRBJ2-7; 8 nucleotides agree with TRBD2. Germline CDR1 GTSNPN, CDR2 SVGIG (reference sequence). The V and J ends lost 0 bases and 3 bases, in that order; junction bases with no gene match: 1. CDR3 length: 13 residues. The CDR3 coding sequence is TGTGCCTGGAGTGTCGGGGGGGACTACGAGCAGTACTTC. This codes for CAWSVGGDYEQYF.

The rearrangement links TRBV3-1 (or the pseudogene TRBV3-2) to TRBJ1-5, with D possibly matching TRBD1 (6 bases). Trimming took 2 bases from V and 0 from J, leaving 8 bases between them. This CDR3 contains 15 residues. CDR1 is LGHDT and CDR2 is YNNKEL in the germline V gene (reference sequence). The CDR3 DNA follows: TGTGCCAGCAGCCAAAAGGACAGTAGCAATCAGCCCCAGCATTTT. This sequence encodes CASSQKDSSNQPQHF.

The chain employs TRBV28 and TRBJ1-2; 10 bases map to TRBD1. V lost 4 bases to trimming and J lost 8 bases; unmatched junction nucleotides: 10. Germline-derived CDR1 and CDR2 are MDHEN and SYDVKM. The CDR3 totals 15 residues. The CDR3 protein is CASSSMGQGNSGYTF. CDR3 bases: TGTGCCAGCAGTTCTATGGGACAGGGGAATAGCGGCTACACCTTC.

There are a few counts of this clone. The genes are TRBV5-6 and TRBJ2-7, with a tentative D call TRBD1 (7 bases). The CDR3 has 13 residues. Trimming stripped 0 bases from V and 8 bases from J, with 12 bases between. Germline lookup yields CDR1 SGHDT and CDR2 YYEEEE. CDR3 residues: CASSLAAGGQQYF. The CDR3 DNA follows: TGTGCCAGCAGCTTGGCGGCAGGGGGGCAGCAGTACTTC.

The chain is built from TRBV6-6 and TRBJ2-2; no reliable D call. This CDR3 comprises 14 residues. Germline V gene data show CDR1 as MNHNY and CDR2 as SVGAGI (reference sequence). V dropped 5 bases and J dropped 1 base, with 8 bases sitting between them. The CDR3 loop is CASSPRQNTGELFF. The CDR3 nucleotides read TGTGCCAGCAGTCCGCGACAGAACACCGGGGAGCTGTTTTTT.

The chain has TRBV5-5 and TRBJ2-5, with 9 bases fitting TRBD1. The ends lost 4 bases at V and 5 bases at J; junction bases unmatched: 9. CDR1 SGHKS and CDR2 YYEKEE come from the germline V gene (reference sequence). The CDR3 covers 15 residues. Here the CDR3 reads CASSAGQGKSETQYF. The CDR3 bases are TGTGCCAGCAGCGCGGGACAGGGAAAAAGTGAGACCCAGTACTTC.

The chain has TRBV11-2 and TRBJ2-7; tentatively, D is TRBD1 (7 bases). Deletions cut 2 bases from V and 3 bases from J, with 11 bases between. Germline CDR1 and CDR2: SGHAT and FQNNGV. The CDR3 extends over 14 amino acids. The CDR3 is CASSLRGTVYEQYF. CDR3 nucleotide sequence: TGTGCCAGCAGCTTACGGGGGACAGTCTACGAGCAGTACTTC.

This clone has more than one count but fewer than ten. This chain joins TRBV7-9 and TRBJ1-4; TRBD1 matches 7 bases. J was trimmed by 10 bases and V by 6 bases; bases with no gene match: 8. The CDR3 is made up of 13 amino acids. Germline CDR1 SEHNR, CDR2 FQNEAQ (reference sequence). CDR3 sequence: CASRDDRAAKLFF. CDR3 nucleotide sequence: TGTGCCAGCAGAGACGACAGGGCGGCAAAACTGTTTTTT. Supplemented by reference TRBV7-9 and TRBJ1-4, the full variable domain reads DTGVSQNPRHKITKRGQNVTFRCDPISEHNRLYWYRQTLGQGPEFLTYFQNEAQLEKSRLLSDRFSAERPKGSFSTLEIQRTEQGDSAMYLCASRDDRAAKLFFGSGTQLSVL.

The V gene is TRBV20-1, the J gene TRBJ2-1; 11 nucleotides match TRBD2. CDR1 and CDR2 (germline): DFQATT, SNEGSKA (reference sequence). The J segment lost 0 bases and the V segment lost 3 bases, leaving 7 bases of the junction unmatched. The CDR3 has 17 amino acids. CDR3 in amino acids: CSASSGGAESSYNEQFF. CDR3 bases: TGCAGTGCTAGTAGCGGGGGGGCCGAGAGCTCCTACAATGAGCAGTTCTTC.

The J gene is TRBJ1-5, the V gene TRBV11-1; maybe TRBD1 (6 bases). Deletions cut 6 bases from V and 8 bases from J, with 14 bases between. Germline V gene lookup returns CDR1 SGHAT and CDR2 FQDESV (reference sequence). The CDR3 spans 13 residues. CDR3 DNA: TGTGCCAGCAGTTTAACAGGGATGGAGCCCCAGCATTTT. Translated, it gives CASSLTGMEPQHF.

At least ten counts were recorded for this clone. The chain's CDR3 is CASSPNLAGAGTDTQYF. The CDR3 DNA reads TGTGCCAGCAGCCCAAACCTAGCGGGAGCCGGCACAGATACGCAGTATTTT. The V call is TRBV7-3, the J call TRBJ2-3; 10 bases fit TRBD2. Germline V CDR1 and CDR2: SGHTA, FQGTGA. This CDR3 has 17 residues. Trimming took 5 bases from V and 1 from J; bases not matched to a gene: 9.

The CDR3 DNA reads TGTGCCAGCACCCTTACTGGGACAGGGGGGGGGCATGAAAAACTGTTTTTT. This sequence encodes CASTLTGTGGGHEKLFF. The chain uses TRBV28 and TRBJ1-4; TRBD1 aligns across 11 bases. CDR3 length: 17 residues. CDR1 and CDR2 from the germline V gene are MDHEN and SYDVKM. With V trimmed by 7 bases and J by 6 bases, 13 bases remained unmatched.

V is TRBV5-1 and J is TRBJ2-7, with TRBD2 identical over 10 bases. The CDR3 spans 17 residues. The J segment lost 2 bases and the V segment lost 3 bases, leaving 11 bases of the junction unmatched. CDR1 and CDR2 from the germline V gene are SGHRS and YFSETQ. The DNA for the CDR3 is TGCGCCAGCAGCTCCCGGGTAGCGGGGGGCATTGCCTACGAGCAGTACTTC. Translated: CASSSRVAGGIAYEQYF.

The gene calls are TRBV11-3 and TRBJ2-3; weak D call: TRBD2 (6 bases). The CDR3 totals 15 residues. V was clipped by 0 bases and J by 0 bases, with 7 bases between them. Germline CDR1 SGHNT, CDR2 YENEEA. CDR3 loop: CASSLDGSSTDTQYF. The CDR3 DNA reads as TGTGCCAGCAGCTTAGACGGGAGTAGCACAGATACGCAGTATTTT.

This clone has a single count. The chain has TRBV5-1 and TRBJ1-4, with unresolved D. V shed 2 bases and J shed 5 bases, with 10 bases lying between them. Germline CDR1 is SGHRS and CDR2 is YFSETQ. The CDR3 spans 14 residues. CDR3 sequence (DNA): TGCGCCAGCAGCTTAACCAACAACAATGAAAAACTGTTTTTT. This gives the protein CASSLTNNNEKLFF.

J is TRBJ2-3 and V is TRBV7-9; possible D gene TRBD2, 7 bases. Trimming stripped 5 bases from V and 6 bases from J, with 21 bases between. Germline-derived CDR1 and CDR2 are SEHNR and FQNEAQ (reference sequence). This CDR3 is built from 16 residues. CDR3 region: CASSKDGGGTRDTQYF. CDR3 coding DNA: TGTGCCAGCAGCAAAGACGGCGGGGGCACTAGGGATACGCAGTATTTT.

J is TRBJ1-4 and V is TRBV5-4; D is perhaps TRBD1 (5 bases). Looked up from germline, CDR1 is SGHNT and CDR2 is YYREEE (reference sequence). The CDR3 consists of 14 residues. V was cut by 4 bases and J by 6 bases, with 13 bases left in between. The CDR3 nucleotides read TGTGCCAGCAGCCGAGGTCAAGGGGATGAAAAACTGTTTTTT. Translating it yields CASSRGQGDEKLFF.

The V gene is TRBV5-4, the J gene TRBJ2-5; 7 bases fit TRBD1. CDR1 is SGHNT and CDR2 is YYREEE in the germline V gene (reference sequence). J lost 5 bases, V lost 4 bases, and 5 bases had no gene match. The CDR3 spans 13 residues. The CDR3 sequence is CASSRDSSETQYF. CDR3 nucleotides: TGTGCCAGCAGCAGGGACAGTTCCGAGACCCAGTACTTC.

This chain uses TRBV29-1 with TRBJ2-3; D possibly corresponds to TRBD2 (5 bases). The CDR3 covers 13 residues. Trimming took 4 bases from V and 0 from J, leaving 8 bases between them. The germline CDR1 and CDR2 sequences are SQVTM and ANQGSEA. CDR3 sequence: CSVGGHSTDTQYF. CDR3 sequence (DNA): TGCAGCGTTGGAGGGCATAGCACAGATACGCAGTATTTT.

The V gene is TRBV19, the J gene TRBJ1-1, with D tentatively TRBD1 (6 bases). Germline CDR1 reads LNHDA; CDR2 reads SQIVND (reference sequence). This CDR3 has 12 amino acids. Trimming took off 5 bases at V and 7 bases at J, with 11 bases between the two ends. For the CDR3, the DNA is TGTGCCAGTAGTTCCCAGGGGAATGAAGCTTTCTTT. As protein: CASSSQGNEAFF.